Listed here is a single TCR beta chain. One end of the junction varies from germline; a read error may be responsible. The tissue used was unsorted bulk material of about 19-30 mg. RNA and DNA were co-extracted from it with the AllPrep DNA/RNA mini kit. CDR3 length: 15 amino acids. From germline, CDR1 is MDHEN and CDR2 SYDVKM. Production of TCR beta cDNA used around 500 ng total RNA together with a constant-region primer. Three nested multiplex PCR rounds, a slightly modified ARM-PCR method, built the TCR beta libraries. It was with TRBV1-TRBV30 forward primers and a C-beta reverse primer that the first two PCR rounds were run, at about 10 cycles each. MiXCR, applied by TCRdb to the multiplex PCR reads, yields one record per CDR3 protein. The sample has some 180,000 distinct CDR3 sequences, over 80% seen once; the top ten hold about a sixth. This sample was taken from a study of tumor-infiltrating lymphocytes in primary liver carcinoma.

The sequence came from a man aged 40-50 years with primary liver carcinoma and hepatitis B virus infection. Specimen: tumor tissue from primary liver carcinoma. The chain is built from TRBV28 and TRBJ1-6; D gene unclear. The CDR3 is CVTRTIPSYNSLLHF. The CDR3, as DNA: TGTGTCACACGGACGATACCCTCCTATAATTCACTCCTCCACTTT.